A selection of T cell receptor beta chains follows, all from one sample in a study of OX40 agonist ivuxolimab in advanced cancers. The method was immunoSEQ multiplex PCR; TCRdb's version includes in-frame clones alone and lacks a portion of them. The sample lists just under 65,000 clones, 84% occurring once. This specimen was CD4+ or CD8+ T cells sorted from blood, taken in a trial of the OX40 agonist ivuxolimab. All receptors derive from an adult with an advanced solid tumor such as melanoma, head and neck, liver or kidney cancer. CDR3s include the opening cysteine and the closing phenylalanine or tryptophan. Each record gives: V gene, J gene, D gene, clone size, CDR3 length, CDR3 protein, CDR3 DNA. The D gene is left open where the match is weak. Clone size, where shown, is once, few, many, or a class for clones that have expanded.

TRBV15	TRBJ2-1	-	-	12	CATSREYSEQFF	TGTGCCACCAGCAGAGAATACTCCGAGCAGTTCTTC
TRBV5-1	TRBJ2-1	TRBD2	-	17	CASSSLTSGDSYNEQFF	TGCGCCAGCAGCTCCCTCACTAGCGGGGATTCCTACAATGAGCAGTTCTTC
TRBV30	TRBJ1-4	TRBD1	-	14	CAWSVGGGGEKLFF	TGTGCCTGGAGTGTAGGAGGGGGCGGTGAAAAACTGTTTTTT
TRBV2	TRBJ1-1	-	-	13	CASSEDSDTEAFF	TGTGCCAGCAGTGAAGATAGCGACACTGAAGCTTTCTTT
TRBV4-2	TRBJ1-5	-	-	15	CASSPAGGANQPQHF	TGTGCCAGCAGCCCCGCGGGGGGGGCTAATCAGCCCCAGCATTTT
TRBV9	TRBJ1-2	TRBD1	-	14	CASRGDRANYGYTF	TGTGCCAGCAGGGGGGACAGGGCTAACTATGGCTACACCTTC
TRBV5-4	TRBJ1-3	-	-	14	CASSLAGVGNTIYF	TGTGCCAGCAGCTTGGCGGGGGTTGGAAACACCATATATTTT
TRBV7-2	TRBJ2-1	TRBD2	-	13	CASSLAGALKQFF	TGTGCCAGCAGCCTAGCGGGCGCCCTTAAGCAGTTCTTC
TRBV7-2	TRBJ2-3	TRBD2	-	14	CASSAGLAVDTQYF	TGTGCCAGCAGCGCGGGACTAGCGGTCGATACGCAGTATTTT
TRBV7-2	TRBJ2-3	-	-	13	CASSPPSTDTQYF	TGTGCCAGCAGCCCCCCGAGCACAGATACGCAGTATTTT
TRBV6-5	TRBJ2-2	TRBD1	-	14	CASILQGTTGELFF	TGTGCCAGCATTTTACAGGGGACCACCGGGGAGCTGTTTTTT
TRBV19	TRBJ2-3	-	-	14	CASSRLGAVDTQYF	TGTGCCAGTAGTAGGCTAGGCGCGGTAGATACGCAGTATTTT
TRBV27	TRBJ1-5	-	-	17	CASSPLYGGGSNQPQHF	TGTGCCAGCAGTCCACTGTACGGGGGGGGGAGCAATCAGCCCCAGCATTTT
TRBV28	TRBJ1-5	-	-	12	CASSRVLEPQHF	TGTGCCAGCAGCAGGGTATTAGAGCCCCAGCATTTT
TRBV7-4	TRBJ2-1	TRBD2	once	17	CASSPHSGWMLPWEQFF	TGTGCCAGCAGCCCACATAGCGGGTGGATGCTACCCTGGGAGCAGTTCTTC
TRBV19	TRBJ2-1	-	-	15	CASSMGGRGRNEQFF	TGTGCCAGTAGTATGGGCGGACGGGGGCGCAATGAGCAGTTCTTC